What follows are 4 T cell receptor beta chains derived from one specimen sequenced in a study of blood T cell repertoires in COVID-19. Sequencing was performed with immunoSEQ multiplex PCR; in TCRdb, only in-frame clones are kept and a portion is missing. This table holds hundreds of thousands of clones, approximately 88% found once. The sample consisted of peripheral blood. These receptors were obtained from a woman between 65 and 79 years old with COVID-19, enrolled during active disease.

This clone was seen more than once but under ten times. The V and J genes are TRBV7-2 and TRBJ2-5, with TRBD1 matching 7 bases. Trimming at V came to 5 bases and at J to 2 bases, leaving 11 bases not matched to a gene. Germline-derived CDR1 and CDR2 are SGHTA and FQGNSA. The length of the CDR3 is 16 residues. DNA for the CDR3: TGTGCCAGCAGCCGTCAGACAGGGTCAAAACAAGAGACCCAGTACTTC. It is translated as CASSRQTGSKQETQYF.

This rearrangement joins TRBV5-1 to TRBJ2-5; D perhaps matches TRBD1 (5 bases). In germline, CDR1 is SGHRS, CDR2 YFSETQ. Trimming removed 4 bases at V and 5 bases at J, with 12 bases between. This CDR3 contains 13 residues. CDR3 sequence reads: CASSLRVLETQYF. DNA for the CDR3: TGCGCCAGCAGCCTCAGGGTCTTGGAGACCCAGTACTTC.

This clone was picked up one time. The genes are TRBV25-1 and TRBJ1-5, with 7 bases that match TRBD1. The CDR3 spans 15 residues. Germline V gives CDR1 MGHDK, CDR2 SYGVNS. Unmatched junction bases numbered 8, after V lost 5 bases and J lost 4 bases. Here the CDR3 DNA reads TGTGCCAGCAGTAAAGCCGGGACAGAAAATCAGCCCCAGCATTTT. Residues: CASSKAGTENQPQHF.

The V call is TRBV12-5, the J call TRBJ2-1, with D perhaps matching TRBD1 (8 bases). The V gene lost 0 bases and the J gene lost 6 bases, with 12 bases spanning the gap. This CDR3 has 15 amino acids. Germline CDR1 and CDR2: LGHNT and FRNRAP. CDR3 nucleotide sequence: TGTGCTAGTGGTTTGGTAACAGGGGGGGGCAATGAGCAGTTCTTC. Its translation: CASGLVTGGGNEQFF.